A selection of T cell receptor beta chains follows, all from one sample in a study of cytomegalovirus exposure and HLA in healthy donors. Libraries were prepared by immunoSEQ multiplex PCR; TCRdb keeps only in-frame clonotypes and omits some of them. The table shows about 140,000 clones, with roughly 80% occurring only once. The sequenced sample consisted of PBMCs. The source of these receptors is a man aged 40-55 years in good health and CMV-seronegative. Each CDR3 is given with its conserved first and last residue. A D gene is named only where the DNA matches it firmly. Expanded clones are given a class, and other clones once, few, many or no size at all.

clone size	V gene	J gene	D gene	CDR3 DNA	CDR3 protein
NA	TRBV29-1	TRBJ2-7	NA	TGCAGCGTTGAAGAGGAGGGTTACGAGCAGTACTTC	CSVEEEGYEQYF
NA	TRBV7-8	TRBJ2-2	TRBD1	TGTGCCAGCAGCTCCCCGACAGGGGATTACACGAACACCGGGGAGCTGTTTTTT	CASSSPTGDYTNTGELFF
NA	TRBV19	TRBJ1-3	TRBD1	TGTGCCAGTACTCGGGGGACAGCCAACTCTGGAAACACCATATATTTT	CASTRGTANSGNTIYF
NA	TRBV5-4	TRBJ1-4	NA	TGTGCCAGCAGCTCGACTTACTCAACTAATGAAAAACTGTTTTTT	CASSSTYSTNEKLFF
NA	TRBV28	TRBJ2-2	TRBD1	TGTGCCAGCAGTTTAATCCCCCGGACAGGGGAGACCGGGGAGCTGTTTTTT	CASSLIPRTGETGELFF
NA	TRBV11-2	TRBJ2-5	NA	TGTGCCAGCAGCTGGGGGGAAGAGACCCAGTACTTC	CASSWGEETQYF
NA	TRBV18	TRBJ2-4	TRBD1	TGTGCCAGCTCAAAAGCCGGGACAGGGGGCCAAAACATTCAGTACTTC	CASSKAGTGGQNIQYF
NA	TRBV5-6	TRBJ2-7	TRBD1	TGTGCCAGCAGCAGGGGACAGGGGCTTAACGAGCAGTACTTC	CASSRGQGLNEQYF
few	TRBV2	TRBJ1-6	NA	TGTGCCAGCATCGGGGAGGTTTCCTATAATTCCCCCCTCCACTTT	CASIGEVSYNSPLHF
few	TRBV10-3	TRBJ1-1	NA	TGTGCCATCAGTGATAGTGGGAACACTGAAGCTTTCTTT	CAISDSGNTEAFF
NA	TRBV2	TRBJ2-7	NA	TGTGCCAGCAGTGAGAGCGGGGAGCAGTACTTC	CASSESGEQYF
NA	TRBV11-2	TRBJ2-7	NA	TGTGCCAGCAGCCTAGGGGGGTTGGGGACACTACCCTACGAGCAGTACTTC	CASSLGGLGTLPYEQYF
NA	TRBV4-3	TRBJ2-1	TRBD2	TGCGCCAGCAGCCAAGCGGGGGGATTCTACAATGAGCAGTTCTTC	CASSQAGGFYNEQFF
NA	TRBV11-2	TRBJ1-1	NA	TGTGCCAGCAGCTTTCCCATCGGGGATGACACTGAAGCTTTCTTT	CASSFPIGDDTEAFF
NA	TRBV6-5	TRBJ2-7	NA	TGTGCCAGCACGGATCCCCAGGCCTACGAGCAGTACTTC	CASTDPQAYEQYF
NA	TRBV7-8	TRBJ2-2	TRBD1	TGTGCCAGCAGCTCGGGACAGCTTTACGCCGGGGAGCTGTTTTTT	CASSSGQLYAGELFF
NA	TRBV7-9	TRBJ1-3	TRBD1	TGTGCCAGCAGCGAAACTGGGACAGACAACTCTGGAAACACCATATATTTT	CASSETGTDNSGNTIYF
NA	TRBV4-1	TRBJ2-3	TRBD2	TGCGCCAGCAGCCAAAGCGGGGACACAGATACGCAGTATTTT	CASSQSGDTDTQYF
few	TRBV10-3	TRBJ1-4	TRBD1	TGTGCCATCAGCGACAGGGCTAATGAAAAACTGTTTTTT	CAISDRANEKLFF
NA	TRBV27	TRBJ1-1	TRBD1	TGTGCCAGCAGTTACGGACAGGGACGCTGGAACACTGAAGCTTTCTTT	CASSYGQGRWNTEAFF
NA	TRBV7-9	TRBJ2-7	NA	TGTGCCAGCAGCCAACAGGTCCTTTACGAGCAGTACTTC	CASSQQVLYEQYF
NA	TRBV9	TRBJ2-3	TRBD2	TGTGCCAGCAGCGTAGAGGCTAGCGGGGGGGCCACAGATACGCAGTATTTT	CASSVEASGGATDTQYF
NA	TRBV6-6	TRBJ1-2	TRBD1	TGTGCCAGCAGTTACGGGACAGGTTCCAGTGGCTACACCTTC	CASSYGTGSSGYTF
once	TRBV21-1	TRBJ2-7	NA	TGTGCCAGCAGCAATTACCGGGGACAGGGTATAACCTACGAGCAGTACTTC	CASSNYRGQGITYEQYF
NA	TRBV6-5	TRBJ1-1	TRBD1	TGTGCCAGCAGTTACCTCGCAGGGGGCACTGAAGCTTTCTTT	CASSYLAGGTEAFF
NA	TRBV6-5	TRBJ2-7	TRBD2	TGTGCCAGCAGTTACTCGGGCGGGGGGGCCACGTACGAGCAGTACTTC	CASSYSGGGATYEQYF
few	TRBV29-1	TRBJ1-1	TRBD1	TGCAGCGCTGGGAACAGGGGGCCCACTGAAGCTTTCTTT	CSAGNRGPTEAFF
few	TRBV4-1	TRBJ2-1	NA	TGCGCCAGCAGCCAAGCACCCCCGGGTGTGGAGCAGTTCTTC	CASSQAPPGVEQFF
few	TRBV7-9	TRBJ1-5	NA	TGTGCCAGCAGCTTTTTACACGGGGAGGCCCAGCATTTT	CASSFLHGEAQHF
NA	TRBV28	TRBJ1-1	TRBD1	TGTGCCAGCAGTTTAGGACAGGGAAACACTGAAGCTTTCTTT	CASSLGQGNTEAFF
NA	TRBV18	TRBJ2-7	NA	TGTGCCAGCTCACCGGCCGACACGAACTACGAGCAGTACTTC	CASSPADTNYEQYF
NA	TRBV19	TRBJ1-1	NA	TGTGCCAGTAGTATTGACCCCAGGGGCATATCTTTCTTT	CASSIDPRGISFF
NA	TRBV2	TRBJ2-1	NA	TGTGCCAGCAGTGTTCAGGATTACAATGAGCAGTTCTTC	CASSVQDYNEQFF
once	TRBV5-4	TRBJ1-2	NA	TGTGCCAGCAGCCTGGACACGAACTATGGCTACACCTTC	CASSLDTNYGYTF
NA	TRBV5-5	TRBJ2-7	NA	TGTGCCAGCAGCTTGGGGACAGAGACCTACGAGCAGTACTTC	CASSLGTETYEQYF
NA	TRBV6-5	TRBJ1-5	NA	TGTGCCAGCAGTTACAATCAGAAAAGCGAGCCCCAGCATTTT	CASSYNQKSEPQHF
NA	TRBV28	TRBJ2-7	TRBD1	TGTGCCAGCAGTTTGGGACAGGGAGGGCAGTACTTC	CASSLGQGGQYF
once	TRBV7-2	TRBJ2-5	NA	TGTGCCAGCAGCGCGGACTTGGGGGAGACCCAGTACTTC	CASSADLGETQYF
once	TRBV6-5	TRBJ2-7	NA	TGTGCCAGCAGCTTACGGACAGAAAGGAGGGAGCAGTACTTC	CASSLRTERREQYF
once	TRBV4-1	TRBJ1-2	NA	TGCGCCAGCAGCGAAGGTGTACCCCGCGCTTATGGCTACACCTTC	CASSEGVPRAYGYTF
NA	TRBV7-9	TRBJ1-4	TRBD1	TGTGCCAGCAGCCCAGACAGGGTAGTCGAAAAACTGTTTTTT	CASSPDRVVEKLFF
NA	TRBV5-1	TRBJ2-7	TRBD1	TGCGCCAGCACCTCAGGGACAGGGCGGTACGAGCAGTACTTC	CASTSGTGRYEQYF
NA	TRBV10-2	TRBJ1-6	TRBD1	TGCGCCAGCAGTGAAGGGGACAGGGTGCTCCACTTT	CASSEGDRVLHF
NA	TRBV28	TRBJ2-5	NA	TGTGCCACAGAACAGGGAACCCAAGAGACCCAGTACTTC	CATEQGTQETQYF
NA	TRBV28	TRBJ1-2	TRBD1	TGTGCCAGCAGTTTAGGGACAGGGAATTACTATGGCTACACCTTC	CASSLGTGNYYGYTF
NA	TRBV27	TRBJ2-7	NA	TGTGCCAGCGGGAGATACGAGCAGTACTTC	CASGRYEQYF
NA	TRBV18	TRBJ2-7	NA	TGTGCCAGCTCACGTAGAGGTACCCTATACGAGCAGTACTTC	CASSRRGTLYEQYF
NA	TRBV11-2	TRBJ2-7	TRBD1	TGTGCCAGCAGCAGCAGGACAGGGACCTACGAGCAGTACTTC	CASSSRTGTYEQYF
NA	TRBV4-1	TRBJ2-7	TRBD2	TGCGCCAGCAGCCAAGATAGAGGAGCGGGGAGCTCCTACGAGCAGTACTTC	CASSQDRGAGSSYEQYF
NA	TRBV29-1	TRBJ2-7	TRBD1	TGCAGCGTTAAACGGACAGGGGACTACGAGCAGTACTTC	CSVKRTGDYEQYF
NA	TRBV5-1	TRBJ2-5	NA	TGCGCCAGCAGCTTGCAGGCTGAAGAGACCCAGTACTTC	CASSLQAEETQYF
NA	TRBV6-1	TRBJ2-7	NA	TGTGCCAGCAGGTTCTCACAAACCCTCTACGAGCAGTACTTC	CASRFSQTLYEQYF
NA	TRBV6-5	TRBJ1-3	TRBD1	TGTGCCAGCAGACAGGGGGTTCCCTCTGGAAACACCATATATTTT	CASRQGVPSGNTIYF
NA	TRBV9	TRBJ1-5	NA	TGTGCCAGCAGCGAACAGGGAAGGGCAAATCAGCCCCAGCATTTT	CASSEQGRANQPQHF
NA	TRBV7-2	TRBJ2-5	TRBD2	TGTGCCAGCAGCTTAATAATTCCAGCGGGGGGCCCACAAGAGACCCAGTACTTC	CASSLIIPAGGPQETQYF
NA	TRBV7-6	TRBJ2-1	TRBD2	TGTGCCAGCAGCGGCGGGAGACCCTACAATGAGCAGTTCTTC	CASSGGRPYNEQFF